This T cell receptor (beta chain) was sequenced for a study of beta chain features in type 1 diabetes. Across the study: Examination spanned around 100,000,000 sorted cells from all samples. Overall study findings and caveats: More deletions and fewer insertions at VDJ junctions were found in patients with type 1 diabetes. Among patients, naive, central memory and Treg TCRB repertoires appeared more similar than among healthy donors.

On this clone itself: The antigen remains undetermined.

The germline V gene encodes CDR1 MNHEY and CDR2 SMNVEV (reference sequence). The CDR3 has 14 amino acids. The V end lost 5 bases, the J end lost 3 bases, and 13 bases lay between the germline ends. The whole isolated RNA underwent reverse transcription, so sequencing captured expressed TCRB transcripts. The protocol was immunoSEQ multiplex PCR, while the TCRdb copy is restricted to in-frame clones and leaves out a portion. Of roughly 500,000 clones in the sample, about an eighth were seen once. Purity (above 95%) was reached by all sorted populations. The sequenced material came from naive CD4+ T cells from blood. This receptor was identified in a young woman in good health. This rearrangement joins TRBV27 to TRBJ1-1, with D tentatively TRBD1 (6 bases). Here the CDR3 reads CASSLTGRHTEAFF. CDR3 sequence (DNA): TGTGCCAGCAGTCTCACAGGGCGACACACTGAAGCTTTCTTT.